Following are 30 T cell receptor beta chains from one sample sequenced in a study of cytomegalovirus exposure and HLA in healthy donors. The primer mix had 60 Vbeta and 13 Jbeta primers. The repertoire was sequenced with immunoSEQ multiplex PCR; TCRdb's copy has only in-frame clones and lacks some. The sample carries about 150,000 clones, approximately 86% recorded once. Sequenced material: PBMCs. These TCRs come from a woman aged 40 to 50 in good health and CMV-seronegative.

The gene calls are TRBV5-4 and TRBJ1-1; tentatively, D is TRBD1 (5 bases). Germline-derived CDR1 and CDR2 are SGHNT and YYREEE (reference sequence). The germline V and J ends were trimmed by 3 bases and 5 bases, with 11 bases remaining between them. The CDR3 extends over 13 amino acids. The CDR3 here is CASSWGVVTEAFF. CDR3 bases: TGTGCCAGCAGCTGGGGGGTAGTTACTGAAGCTTTCTTT.

V is TRBV5-1 and J is TRBJ2-3; D is uncertain. In germline, CDR1 is SGHRS, CDR2 YFSETQ. CDR3 size: 16 residues. Trimming took 1 base from V and 0 from J, leaving 12 bases between them. In DNA, the CDR3 is TGCGCCAGCAGCTTGTACCCCGGAGATAGCACAGATACGCAGTATTTT. It encodes CASSLYPGDSTDTQYF. The full variable domain, completed using reference TRBV5-1 and TRBJ2-3, is KAGVTQTPRYLIKTRGQQVTLSCSPISGHRSVSWYQQTPGQGLQFLFEYFSETQRNKGNFPGRFSGRQFSNSRSEMNVSTLELGDSALYLCASSLYPGDSTDTQYFGPGTRLTVL.

This rearrangement joins TRBV20-1 to TRBJ1-1; 8 bases align to TRBD1. The CDR3 has 11 residues. Germline V gene sequence: CDR1 DFQATT, CDR2 SNEGSKA (reference sequence). The CDR3 nucleotides are TGCAGAGCAACAGGGGGCACTGAAGCTTTCTTT. This gives the protein CRATGGTEAFF.

V usage is TRBV14 and J usage is TRBJ2-7; 7 bases are a match to TRBD1. Germline values: CDR1 SGHDN, CDR2 FVKESK. V shed 4 bases and J 3 bases; nucleotides not matched to a gene: 3. CDR3 length: 13 residues. CDR3 sequence (DNA): TGTGCCAGCAGCCTCCGGGACAGCTACGAGCAGTACTTC. The encoded protein is CASSLRDSYEQYF. The entire variable domain, with the rest obtained from reference TRBV14 and TRBJ2-7, is as follows: EAGVTQFPSHSVIEKGQTVTLRCDPISGHDNLYWYRRVMGKEIKFLLHFVKESKQDESGMPNNRFLAERTGGTYSTLKVQPAELEDSGVYFCASSLRDSYEQYFGPGTRLTVT.

V and J are TRBV4-3 and TRBJ2-1; D remains ambiguous. V was clipped by 3 bases and J by 5 bases, with 8 bases between them. CDR3 length equals 13 residues. In germline, CDR1 is LGHNA, CDR2 YSLEER. The CDR3 spells CASSHIVHNEQFF. Written as DNA, the CDR3 is TGCGCCAGCAGCCATATAGTCCACAATGAGCAGTTCTTC.

The V gene is TRBV4-3, the J gene TRBJ1-1, with 8 positions matching TRBD1. The germline gives CDR1 LGHNA, CDR2 YSLEER. The CDR3 length is 18 residues. V was clipped by 1 base and J by 5 bases; unmatched bases: 15. The CDR3 loop is CASSQGLTGELVDTEAFF. CDR3 in DNA: TGCGCCAGCAGCCAAGGTTTGACAGGGGAGCTTGTGGATACTGAAGCTTTCTTT.

V gene TRBV4-3 combines with J gene TRBJ2-7; weak D call: TRBD2 (5 bases). The CDR3 contains 15 residues. The V gene lost 3 bases and the J gene lost 7 bases, with 19 bases spanning the gap. Germline V lookup: CDR1 LGHNA, CDR2 YSLEER. CDR3 sequence: CASSQVGTGRREQYF. CDR3 DNA: TGCGCCAGCAGCCAGGTTGGAACGGGAAGACGGGAGCAGTACTTC.

Details on this clone: One junction end does not reproduce the germline sequence, and a read error may be involved. The chain combines TRBV7-9 with TRBJ2-1; 8 nucleotides match TRBD2. Per the germline V gene, CDR1 is SEHNR and CDR2 is FQNEAQ (reference sequence). The CDR3 is 16 residues long. In DNA form, the CDR3 reads TGTTCCAGCAGCCTTAGTACGGGAGGGCCCAACAATGAGCAGTTCTTC. Translated, it gives CSSSLSTGGPNNEQFF.

The J gene is TRBJ2-7, the V gene TRBV5-6; D is ambiguous. Germline CDR1 is SGHDT and CDR2 is YYEEEE. V gave up 3 bases and J gave up 5 bases, with 12 bases separating them. This CDR3 is built from 13 residues. CDR3 amino acids: CASSYRQVHEQYF. The CDR3 DNA follows: TGTGCCAGCAGCTATCGCCAGGTCCACGAGCAGTACTTC.

V is TRBV5-4 and J is TRBJ2-5; 11 bases agree with TRBD2. The length of the CDR3 is 18 residues. With 5 bases clipped from V and 5 bases from J, the junction kept 17 bases outside the gene matches. Germline loops: CDR1 SGHNT, CDR2 YYREEE (reference sequence). CDR3 nucleotides: TGTGCCAGCAGGGCCGGGACTAGCGGAGTGGGAGGCAGGGAGACCCAGTACTTC. This sequence encodes CASRAGTSGVGGRETQYF.

The chain uses TRBV19 and TRBJ2-7, with TRBD1 identical over 7 bases. J was trimmed by 6 bases and V by 2 bases; bases with no gene match: 4. CDR1 is LNHDA, CDR2 SQIVND, per germline (reference sequence). The CDR3 loop spans 13 amino acids. For the CDR3, the DNA is TGTGCCAGTAGTATATCAGGGGGTGTCGAGCAGTACTTC. Its translation: CASSISGGVEQYF.

The chain's CDR3 is CASSPVGQGARETQYF. The CDR3 DNA reads as TGTGCCAGCAGCCCGGTGGGACAGGGGGCGCGGGAGACCCAGTACTTC. The rearrangement joins TRBV28 to TRBJ2-5; 12 bases are shared with TRBD1. The CDR3 covers 16 residues. The V gene end was trimmed by 6 bases and the J gene end by 5 bases; junction bases not matched to a gene: 10. CDR1 is MDHEN, CDR2 SYDVKM, per germline.

This rearrangement joins TRBV7-9 to TRBJ1-3; weak D call: TRBD1 (5 bases). Trimming pared 7 bases from V and 0 bases from J, leaving 10 bases between. The CDR3 totals 14 residues. Looked up from germline, CDR1 is SEHNR and CDR2 is FQNEAQ (reference sequence). The CDR3 nucleotides are TGTGCCAGCACAGGGCAGATCTCTGGAAACACCATATATTTT. Translating it yields CASTGQISGNTIYF. Combining the CDR3 with reference TRBV7-9 and TRBJ1-3 gives the whole variable domain DTGVSQNPRHKITKRGQNVTFRCDPISEHNRLYWYRQTLGQGPEFLTYFQNEAQLEKSRLLSDRFSAERPKGSFSTLEIQRTEQGDSAMYLCASTGQISGNTIYFGEGSWLTVV.

The rearrangement links TRBV19 to TRBJ2-5; 13 bases line up with TRBD2. The germline CDR1 and CDR2 sequences are LNHDA and SQIVND (reference sequence). Trimming at V came to 1 base and at J to 2 bases, leaving 7 bases not matched to a gene. The CDR3 sequence is 18 residues long. CDR3 in amino acids: CASSIGGTSGNSQETQYF. For the CDR3, the DNA is TGTGCCAGTAGTATAGGAGGGACTAGCGGGAATTCGCAAGAGACCCAGTACTTC.

The chain employs TRBV2 and TRBJ1-1; TRBD1 is a possible D gene (5 bases). The CDR3 has 14 amino acids. V was clipped by 5 bases and J by 3 bases, with 13 bases between them. Per germline, CDR1 SNHLY and CDR2 FYNNEI. CDR3 loop: CASSYRAGDTEAFF. CDR3 in DNA: TGTGCCAGCAGTTATCGGGCGGGGGACACTGAAGCTTTCTTT.

The rearrangement links TRBV25-1 to TRBJ1-6; D is possibly TRBD1 (5 bases). The V end was cut by 7 bases, the J end by 8 bases, with 15 bases between. Germline lookup yields CDR1 MGHDK and CDR2 SYGVNS. The CDR3 runs to 14 residues. DNA of the CDR3: TGTGCCAGCACGTGGGGGGGATGGGATTCACCCCTCCACTTT. It specifies CASTWGGWDSPLHF.

A remark on this clone: One junction end disagrees with the germline gene, perhaps due to a read error. The V call is TRBV7-9, the J call TRBJ2-1; D might be TRBD2 (6 bases). The length of the CDR3 is 14 residues. Germline V gene sequence: CDR1 SEHNR, CDR2 FQNEAQ (reference sequence). The chain's CDR3 is CSSSSVGSGGDQFF. Here the CDR3 DNA reads TGTTCCAGCAGCTCCGTCGGGAGTGGGGGTGATCAGTTCTTC.

This chain uses TRBV2 with TRBJ2-4; TRBD2 matches 9 bases. The length of the CDR3 is 16 residues. The germline gives CDR1 SNHLY, CDR2 FYNNEI. Unmatched junction bases numbered 6, after V lost 4 bases and J lost 2 bases. This CDR3 is CASSVGSGRSKNIQYF. The CDR3 nucleotides read TGTGCCAGCAGTGTTGGTAGCGGGAGATCCAAAAACATTCAGTACTTC.

V gene TRBV7-3 combines with J gene TRBJ2-2; 7 nucleotides line up with TRBD2. CDR3 length: 16 residues. Per germline, CDR1 SGHTA and CDR2 FQGTGA. The V gene end was trimmed by 5 bases and the J gene end by 2 bases; junction bases not matched to a gene: 8. The CDR3 region has the DNA TGTGCCAGCAGCCCATCGGGAGGAGCTAACACCGGGGAGCTGTTTTTT. It is translated as CASSPSGGANTGELFF. The full variable domain, rest sourced from reference TRBV7-3 and TRBJ2-2, is GAGVSQTPSNKVTEKGKYVELRCDPISGHTALYWYRQSLGQGPEFLIYFQGTGAADDSGLPNDRFFAVRPEGSVSTLKIQRTERGDSAVYLCASSPSGGANTGELFFGEGSRLTVL.

The chain employs TRBV5-1 and TRBJ1-2; 10 bases fit TRBD1. Trimming removed 0 bases from V and 7 bases from J; junction bases left unmatched: 3. This CDR3 comprises 14 residues. CDR1 is SGHRS, CDR2 YFSETQ, per germline. The CDR3 DNA follows: TGCGCCAGCAGCTTGGAGACAGGGGGCTCTGGCTACACCTTC. Translation: CASSLETGGSGYTF.

V is TRBV2 and J is TRBJ1-1, with D unclear. The CDR3 has 12 amino acids. Looked up from germline, CDR1 is SNHLY and CDR2 is FYNNEI. With 4 bases removed from V and 8 bases from J, the gap between germline ends came to 11 bases. CDR3 in amino acids: CASSVLGWEAFF. CDR3 in DNA: TGTGCCAGCAGTGTCTTGGGCTGGGAAGCTTTCTTT.

This rearrangement joins TRBV5-1 to TRBJ2-7, with 9 bases identical to TRBD2. The germline V gene has CDR1 SGHRS and CDR2 YFSETQ. CDR3 length: 16 amino acids. V shed 2 bases and J 1 base; nucleotides not matched to a gene: 7. The chain's CDR3 is CASSFNSAGGSYEQYF. CDR3 coding DNA: TGCGCCAGCAGCTTTAATTCGGCGGGGGGGTCCTACGAGCAGTACTTC.

This chain connects TRBV29-1 to TRBJ2-1; TRBD2 might be the D (5 bases). The length of the CDR3 is 12 residues. Trimming left V 3 bases short and J 6 bases short, with 9 bases between. Germline loops: CDR1 SQVTM, CDR2 ANQGSEA. CDR3 nucleotides: TGCAGCGTTGATTCCGGGGTCAATGAGCAGTTCTTC. Translating gives CSVDSGVNEQFF.

The V call is TRBV4-2, the J call TRBJ2-1; 8 bases line up with TRBD1. V lost 2 bases, J lost 4 bases, and 10 bases stayed unmatched. The CDR3 runs 17 residues. From germline, CDR1 is LGHNA and CDR2 YNFKEQ. In nucleotides, the CDR3 is TGTGCCAGCAGCCAAAACCCCGGGACAGGAATATACAATGAGCAGTTCTTC. Amino acids: CASSQNPGTGIYNEQFF.

The rearrangement joins TRBV27 to TRBJ1-6; a weak D match, TRBD1 (5 bases). CDR3 length: 16 amino acids. Germline assignment: CDR1 MNHEY and CDR2 SMNVEV (reference sequence). Trimming stripped 0 bases from V and 7 bases from J, with 13 bases between. The CDR3 sequence: CASSLSSPGLNSPLHF. The CDR3 DNA reads as TGTGCCAGCAGTTTATCGAGTCCAGGGTTAAATTCACCCCTCCACTTT.

This clone was seen more than once but under ten times. At one end the junction does not follow the germline gene, possibly because of a read error. This chain links TRBV7-9 with TRBJ2-7, with D possibly matching TRBD2 (6 bases). This CDR3 has 12 amino acids. The germline V gene encodes CDR1 SEHNR and CDR2 FQNEAQ (reference sequence). The CDR3: CSSSFSGYEQYF. For the CDR3, the DNA is TGTTCCAGCAGCTTTAGCGGCTACGAGCAGTACTTC.

The gene calls are TRBV7-2 and TRBJ2-7; 11 bases fit TRBD2. The trim removed 0 bases at V and 4 bases at J, leaving 8 bases unmatched. This CDR3 comprises 17 residues. Germline CDR1 reads SGHTA; CDR2 reads FQGNSA. As DNA, the CDR3 is TGTGCCAGCAGCTTAGCGACTAGCGGGATGTTAATGTACGAGCAGTACTTC. Translation: CASSLATSGMLMYEQYF.

This clone was recorded a few times. The V gene is TRBV19, the J gene TRBJ2-1, with TRBD2 identical over 7 bases. Germline assignment: CDR1 LNHDA and CDR2 SQIVND (reference sequence). The CDR3 runs 12 residues. V gave up 6 bases and J gave up 8 bases; unmatched junction bases: 4. CDR3 sequence: CASSATSYEQFF. The CDR3 coding sequence is TGTGCCAGTAGCGCGACTAGCTATGAGCAGTTCTTC.

The count of this clone is one. V usage is TRBV5-1 and J usage is TRBJ2-5; D uncertain. Germline loops: CDR1 SGHRS, CDR2 YFSETQ. CDR3 length equals 11 residues. V gave up 6 bases and J gave up 3 bases, with 6 bases separating them. CDR3 sequence reads: CASKGEETQYF. The CDR3 region has the DNA TGCGCCAGCAAAGGAGAAGAGACCCAGTACTTC.

The rearrangement uses TRBV21-1 and TRBJ1-1. TRBV21-1 is reported as a pseudogene. This CDR3 comprises 17 residues. The CDR3 loop reads CASSKVIAGRRDTEAFF. The CDR3, as DNA: TGTGCCAGCAGCAAAGTTATCGCTGGCCGGAGGGACACTGAAGCTTTCTTT.